The next 10 T cell receptor beta chains were all read from a single sample in a study of early T cells in non-severe SARS-CoV-2 infection. TCRdb called the 5' RACE reads again in MiXCR, with one record for every CDR3 protein. The table records some 26,000 distinct CDR3 sequences, roughly 4.2% of them present only once. The sample was whole blood. The source is an adult who was a healthcare worker with PCR-confirmed SARS-CoV-2 infection or an uninfected control (not recorded which).

By share of the sample, this clonotype is medium-sized. The chain employs TRBV5-1 and TRBJ2-4; 10 positions agree with TRBD1. J lost 7 bases, V lost 0 bases, and 7 bases had no gene match. Germline V gene lookup returns CDR1 SGHRS and CDR2 YFSETQ. The CDR3 runs 16 residues. As DNA, the CDR3 is TGCGCCAGCAGCTTGGGGGACAGGGGTGAGAGGAACATTCAGTACTTC. Protein: CASSLGDRGERNIQYF.

The J gene is TRBJ2-1, the V gene TRBV3-1; a possible D gene is TRBD2 (6 bases). Trimming removed 0 bases from V and 1 base from J, with 13 bases in between. Per germline, CDR1 LGHDT and CDR2 YNNKEL (reference sequence). The CDR3 length is 17 residues. In DNA form, the CDR3 reads TGTGCCAGCAGCCAAGAGGGTACCGGGACTTCCTACAATGAGCAGTTCTTC. It specifies CASSQEGTGTSYNEQFF.

V usage is TRBV29-1 and J usage is TRBJ2-3; a possible D gene is TRBD2 (5 bases). Trimming shortened V by 6 bases and J by 3 bases, and 22 bases separated the two germline ends. Per germline, CDR1 SQVTM and CDR2 ANQGSEA. The length of the CDR3 is 16 residues. This CDR3 reads CSVPALVRVGTDTQYF. CDR3 nucleotides: TGCAGCGTCCCCGCTTTGGTGAGGGTAGGGACAGATACGCAGTATTTT.

The chain employs TRBV29-1 and TRBJ1-5, with D unclear. V shed 5 bases and J shed 11 bases, with 16 bases lying between them. Germline V gene sequence: CDR1 SQVTM, CDR2 ANQGSEA. There are 12 residues in the CDR3. CDR3 nucleotides: TGCAGCGTTTTTTCATTGTACGGGGCCCAGCATTTT. Translation: CSVFSLYGAQHF.

This clonotype was found many times. This chain uses TRBV9 with TRBJ1-1, with D unresolved. CDR3 size: 11 residues. CDR1 is SGDLS, CDR2 YYNGEE, per germline. V was pared by 0 bases and J by 5 bases, with 2 bases between. For the CDR3, the DNA is TGTGCCAGCAGCGTAGAAACTGAAGCTTTCTTT. Translating it yields CASSVETEAFF.

The V and J genes are TRBV7-8 and TRBJ2-7; D may correspond to TRBD1 or TRBD2 (6 bases each). Germline CDR1 and CDR2: SGHVS and FQNEAQ. This CDR3 comprises 16 residues. The V gene lost 4 bases and the J gene lost 6 bases, with 22 bases spanning the gap. The DNA of the CDR3 is TGTGCCAGCAGCTCCTCTAACCCGGGGGCTTCCATCGAGCAGTACTTC. This codes for CASSSSNPGASIEQYF.

This clonotype has ten or more counts. This sequence joins TRBV29-1 and TRBJ2-1; tentatively, D is TRBD1 (5 bases). The CDR3 is made up of 16 amino acids. CDR1 and CDR2 (germline): SQVTM, ANQGSEA. V lost 4 bases, J lost 8 bases, and 24 bases lay in between. The CDR3 DNA follows: TGCAGCGTTGGCTCTCATAGGAGTGGGGCTTTCGATGAGCAGTTCTTC. It translates to CSVGSHRSGAFDEQFF.

The chain combines TRBV19 with TRBJ1-4, with D perhaps matching TRBD1 (6 bases). This CDR3 has 13 amino acids. The V end was cut by 9 bases, the J end by 7 bases, with 15 bases between. Germline V gene sequence: CDR1 LNHDA, CDR2 SQIVND (reference sequence). The CDR3 DNA sequence: TGTGCCAGCGAAAACAGGGCGGGTGAAAAACTGTTTTTT. Translating it yields CASENRAGEKLFF.

This clonotype was found many times. The V gene is TRBV29-1, the J gene TRBJ2-7; possible D gene TRBD2, 6 bases. V shed 4 bases and J shed 3 bases, with 16 bases lying between them. CDR1 is SQVTM, CDR2 ANQGSEA, per germline. The CDR3 has 14 residues. The CDR3 reads CSVGRSGRYYEQYF. CDR3 nucleotide sequence: TGCAGCGTTGGTAGGAGCGGGCGCTACTACGAGCAGTACTTC.

This clonotype showed up many times. V gene TRBV27 combines with J gene TRBJ1-5; D may be TRBD1 (6 bases). CDR3 length equals 15 residues. The germline CDR1 and CDR2 sequences are MNHEY and SMNVEV (reference sequence). Trimming pared 8 bases from V and 0 bases from J, leaving 14 bases between. The CDR3: CASAGAGDSNQPQHF. The CDR3 DNA sequence: TGTGCCAGCGCAGGGGCCGGGGATAGCAATCAGCCCCAGCATTTT.